One sample yielded the 18 T cell receptor beta chains listed below, sequenced in a study of T-cell memory formation after mild COVID-19. Each CDR3 protein gets one entry after TCRdb re-called the 5' RACE reads with MiXCR. This table holds some 450,000 distinct CDR3 sequences, more than 15% found once. Sequenced input: PBMCs or a T cell subset sorted from them (not recorded which). These TCRs come from a man between 18 and 29 years old who had mild COVID-19 (a few samples of this study predate the infection). Cell type and time point are not known.

V and J are TRBV28 and TRBJ1-6; D perhaps matches TRBD1 (5 bases). Germline CDR1 and CDR2: MDHEN and SYDVKM. V gave up 3 bases and J gave up 8 bases, with 11 bases separating them. This CDR3 region has 14 residues. The CDR3 DNA sequence: TGTGCCAGCAGTTTCACGGGGGTTGATTCACCCCTCCACTTT. As protein: CASSFTGVDSPLHF.

This clonotype came up a few times. This rearrangement joins TRBV2 to TRBJ2-1, with 10 nucleotides matching TRBD1. Germline trimming cut 5 bases from V and 16 bases from J; bases unmatched to any gene: 17. The length of the CDR3 is 15 residues. Germline V gives CDR1 SNHLY, CDR2 FYNNEI. CDR3 protein: CASSQTRDRGTINFF. DNA for the CDR3: TGTGCCAGCAGTCAGACTCGGGACAGGGGTACGATTAATTTCTTC.

This chain joins TRBV5-1 and TRBJ2-3, with D possibly being TRBD1 (5 bases). The ends were cut back, 0 bases at V and 6 bases at J, with 11 bases in the middle. The germline CDR1 and CDR2 sequences are SGHRS and YFSETQ. The length of the CDR3 is 14 residues. In nucleotides, the CDR3 is TGCGCCAGCAGCTTGGAAGGGGCAGGCGATACGCAGTATTTT. This encodes CASSLEGAGDTQYF.

Ten or more counts support this clonotype. The CDR3 DNA follows: TGTGCCAGCAGTCCACCATCTAGCGGGGGAACAGATACGCAGTATTTT. Its translation: CASSPPSSGGTDTQYF. This chain uses TRBV28 with TRBJ2-3, with 10 positions matching TRBD2. Germline V gene lookup returns CDR1 MDHEN and CDR2 SYDVKM. The CDR3 extends over 16 amino acids. With 5 bases clipped from V and 3 bases from J, the junction kept 8 bases outside the gene matches.

This clonotype showed up just a few times. The chain recombines TRBV5-1 with TRBJ2-4; D perhaps matches TRBD1 (5 bases). Germline V gene sequence: CDR1 SGHRS, CDR2 YFSETQ. This CDR3 is built from 13 residues. The V and J ends lost 0 bases and 4 bases respectively, with 5 bases between them. Here the CDR3 reads CASSLGQKNIQYF. CDR3 DNA sequence: TGCGCCAGCAGCTTGGGACAGAAAAACATTCAGTACTTC.

The chain combines TRBV5-1 with TRBJ2-2; 8 nucleotides line up with TRBD1. Germline values: CDR1 SGHRS, CDR2 YFSETQ. The CDR3 spans 15 residues. Unmatched junction bases numbered 8, after V lost 1 base and J lost 9 bases. CDR3 in amino acids: CASSLPTGASRELFF. Here the CDR3 DNA reads TGCGCCAGCAGCTTGCCGACAGGGGCGAGTAGGGAGCTGTTTTTT.

The chain carries TRBV7-2 and TRBJ2-1; the match to TRBD1 covers 8 bases. Germline CDR1 is SGHTA and CDR2 is FQGNSA. The CDR3 runs to 14 residues. V dropped 5 bases and J dropped 6; count of bases not matched to a gene: 6. The CDR3 sequence is CASSPGTGLNEQFF. The CDR3 DNA follows: TGTGCCAGCAGCCCTGGGACAGGCCTCAATGAGCAGTTCTTC.

The rearrangement joins TRBV4-1 to TRBJ2-3, with D maybe TRBD2 (7 bases). The CDR3 is made up of 15 amino acids. The V and J ends lost 3 bases and 7 bases respectively, with 17 bases between them. Germline V gene lookup returns CDR1 MGHRA and CDR2 YSYEKL. CDR3 coding DNA: TGCGCCAGCAGCCAGGGGGGGCTATGGGCCAATACGCAGTATTTT. Translated, it gives CASSQGGLWANTQYF.

The chain employs TRBV4-2 and TRBJ2-2, with TRBD2 matching over 11 bases. This CDR3 has 16 residues. Germline V lookup: CDR1 LGHNA, CDR2 YNFKEQ. The V segment lost 4 bases and the J segment 5 bases; nucleotides outside the gene matches: 6. The CDR3 nucleotides are TGTGCCAGCAGCCCTAGCGGGGGGCCAGGGACCGGGGAGCTGTTTTTT. Translated, it gives CASSPSGGPGTGELFF.

The sample holds a few counts of this clonotype. The V call is TRBV4-3, the J call TRBJ2-5; 8 nucleotides match TRBD1. CDR1 LGHNA and CDR2 YSLEER come from the germline V gene. The CDR3 loop spans 15 amino acids. Trimming cost V 1 base and J 5 bases; bases outside gene matches: 6. The CDR3 DNA sequence: TGCGCCAGCAGCCAAGCGGACAGGGAAAAGGAGACCCAGTACTTC. Residues: CASSQADREKETQYF.

The genes are TRBV7-9 and TRBJ2-6; unclear D gene. Germline CDR1 and CDR2: SEHNR and FQNEAQ (reference sequence). With 1 base removed from V and 0 bases from J, the gap between germline ends came to 7 bases. This CDR3 is 16 amino acids long. The CDR3 bases are TGTGCCAGCAGCTTAGTGGTCCGCTCTGGGGCCAACGTCCTGACTTTC. It is translated as CASSLVVRSGANVLTF. Together with reference TRBV7-9 and TRBJ2-6, the CDR3 gives the full variable domain: DTGVSQNPRHKITKRGQNVTFRCDPISEHNRLYWYRQTLGQGPEFLTYFQNEAQLEKSRLLSDRFSAERPKGSFSTLEIQRTEQGDSAMYLCASSLVVRSGANVLTFGAGSRLTVL.

The chain has TRBV19 and TRBJ1-1; the match to TRBD1 covers 11 bases. This CDR3 spans 14 amino acids. The V gene end was trimmed by 8 bases and the J gene end by 6 bases; junction bases not matched to a gene: 8. CDR1 is LNHDA, CDR2 SQIVND, per germline (reference sequence). CDR3: CASRSGQGASEAFF. Here the CDR3 DNA reads TGTGCCAGTCGAAGCGGACAGGGGGCCTCTGAAGCTTTCTTT.

The chain combines TRBV10-3 with TRBJ2-1; D gene uncertain. V gave up 8 bases and J gave up 0 bases, with 11 bases separating them. CDR3 length: 14 amino acids. Germline assignment: CDR1 ENHRY and CDR2 SYGVKD. CDR3 sequence: CAIGPDHSYNEQFF. In DNA, the CDR3 is TGTGCCATCGGACCGGACCACTCCTACAATGAGCAGTTCTTC.

The chain carries TRBV4-1 and TRBJ2-1; 8 positions agree with TRBD2. The CDR3 is 15 amino acids. Germline V gene lookup returns CDR1 MGHRA and CDR2 YSYEKL. J gave up 3 bases and V 5 bases, and 6 bases lay outside the gene matches. CDR3 in DNA: TGCGCCAGCAGCGCAACTAGCGGACTCTACAATGAGCAGTTCTTC. Its protein product is CASSATSGLYNEQFF.

This rearrangement joins TRBV19 to TRBJ2-5; D unclear. Trimming removed 2 bases at V and 1 base at J, with 5 bases between. Germline V gene sequence: CDR1 LNHDA, CDR2 SQIVND (reference sequence). CDR3 length: 13 residues. The DNA of the CDR3 is TGTGCCAGTAGTATATCCATCCAAGAGACCCAGTACTTC. This sequence encodes CASSISIQETQYF.

This chain uses TRBV7-8 with TRBJ1-2; D gene unclear. The CDR3 sequence is 12 residues long. Per germline, CDR1 SGHVS and CDR2 FQNEAQ. Trimming stripped 4 bases from V and 5 bases from J, with 8 bases between. CDR3 region: CASSSAGYGYTF. The CDR3, as DNA: TGTGCCAGCAGCTCAGCCGGTTATGGCTACACCTTC.

CDR3 region: CASSLSPTSYEQYF. In DNA form, the CDR3 reads TGTGCCAGCAGCTTATCCCCGACCTCCTACGAGCAGTACTTC. The chain employs TRBV11-1 and TRBJ2-7; D ambiguous. Germline assignment: CDR1 SGHAT and CDR2 FQDESV (reference sequence). Between the trimmed V and J ends, which lost 2 bases and 0 bases, there was a span of 8 bases. The CDR3 is 14 residues long.

Only a few counts were recorded for this clonotype. The chain carries TRBV4-1 and TRBJ2-2; 7 bases match TRBD2. This CDR3 has 15 amino acids. V lost 4 bases and J lost 6; bases outside the gene matches: 8. Germline-derived CDR1 and CDR2 are MGHRA and YSYEKL. The CDR3 DNA reads as TGCGCCAGCAGCCCATATAAGCGGGGAGCCGGGGAGCTGTTTTTT. It translates to CASSPYKRGAGELFF.